This entry lists 17 T cell receptor beta chains sequenced from one sample in a study of OX40 agonist ivuxolimab in advanced cancers. Measured with immunoSEQ multiplex PCR; TCRdb has only the in-frame clones, and not every one. The sample shows around 40,000 clones, approximately 86% of them seen only once. Sequencing was performed on CD4+ or CD8+ T cells sorted from blood, taken in a trial of the OX40 agonist ivuxolimab. Receptors were obtained from an adult with an advanced solid tumor such as melanoma, head and neck, liver or kidney cancer.

The genes are TRBV14 and TRBJ2-1; 9 bases are a match to TRBD2. The germline CDR1 and CDR2 sequences are SGHDN and FVKESK. The CDR3 loop spans 15 amino acids. The ends lost 4 bases at V and 4 bases at J; junction bases unmatched: 5. DNA of the CDR3: TGTGCCAGCAGCCTTGACAGCGGGGGGTACAATGAGCAGTTCTTC. Its protein is CASSLDSGGYNEQFF.

Within the sample, this clone is medium-sized. V and J are TRBV7-6 and TRBJ1-5, with D perhaps TRBD1 (6 bases). V was clipped by 1 base and J by 0 bases, with 13 bases between them. The CDR3 is 17 residues long. Germline V gene lookup returns CDR1 SGHVS and CDR2 FNYEAQ. Written as DNA, the CDR3 is TGTGCCAGCAGCTTAGGGAACAGGGTCACTAGCAATCAGCCCCAGCATTTT. Residues: CASSLGNRVTSNQPQHF.

This chain links TRBV11-2 with TRBJ2-1; 9 bases agree with TRBD1. This CDR3 has 14 amino acids. From germline, CDR1 is SGHAT and CDR2 FQNNGV. Trimming took 7 bases from V and 3 from J; bases not matched to a gene: 4. The CDR3 DNA reads as TGTGCCAGCACCCCGGGACAGGGCTACAATGAGCAGTTCTTC. It yields the protein CASTPGQGYNEQFF.

V and J are TRBV28 and TRBJ1-1; D uncertain. The CDR3 has 16 amino acids. V was clipped by 8 bases and J by 1 base, with 20 bases between them. Germline V CDR1 and CDR2: MDHEN, SYDVKM. CDR3 protein: CASDVTVGRTNTEAFF. The CDR3, as DNA: TGTGCCAGCGATGTGACCGTGGGCAGAACGAACACTGAAGCTTTCTTT.

The chain is built from TRBV4-1 and TRBJ2-7; 9 bases match TRBD1. The CDR3 extends over 15 amino acids. Germline values: CDR1 MGHRA, CDR2 YSYEKL. The junction had 4 bases not matched to a gene; V was cut back by 1 base and J by 3 bases. The CDR3 reads CASSQVTGGNYEQYF. CDR3 nucleotide sequence: TGCGCCAGCAGCCAAGTGACAGGGGGTAACTACGAGCAGTACTTC.

The chain has TRBV27 and TRBJ2-6; TRBD1 aligns across 8 bases. With 6 bases clipped from V and 4 bases from J, the junction kept 8 bases outside the gene matches. Per the germline V gene, CDR1 is MNHEY and CDR2 is SMNVEV (reference sequence). The CDR3 is 16 amino acids. CDR3 region: CASSRLTGAGANVLTF. CDR3 DNA: TGTGCCAGCAGCCGGCTGACAGGGGCCGGGGCCAACGTCCTGACTTTC.

The J gene is TRBJ2-7, the V gene TRBV2; D might be TRBD2 (6 bases). Germline CDR1 SNHLY, CDR2 FYNNEI. V was shortened by 2 bases and J by 4 bases, with 18 bases between the two germline ends. CDR3 size: 16 residues. CDR3 residues: CASSETVPGARYEQYF. CDR3 DNA sequence: TGTGCCAGCAGTGAAACGGTCCCGGGAGCTCGGTACGAGCAGTACTTC.

The chain combines TRBV25-1 with TRBJ1-2, with a tentative D call TRBD1 (6 bases). V was clipped by 4 bases and J by 5 bases, with 11 bases between them. CDR3 length: 13 residues. The germline V gene encodes CDR1 MGHDK and CDR2 SYGVNS. CDR3 bases: TGTGCCAGCAGTGGTACAGGGAGATATGGCTACACCTTC. It encodes CASSGTGRYGYTF.

The rearrangement links TRBV7-9 to TRBJ1-5, with TRBD1 identical over 10 bases. Per the germline V gene, CDR1 is SEHNR and CDR2 is FQNEAQ (reference sequence). The CDR3 totals 16 residues. V trimming: 4 bases; J trimming: 9 bases; junction bases outside the gene matches: 12. Here the CDR3 DNA reads TGTGCCAGCAGCTCGAGACAGGGGGCCGAGGAATGGCCCCAGCATTTT. It is translated as CASSSRQGAEEWPQHF.

The chain carries TRBV27 and TRBJ2-2, with 11 bases aligning to TRBD2. Germline V gene data show CDR1 as MNHEY and CDR2 as SMNVEV (reference sequence). With 3 bases clipped from V and 4 bases from J, the junction kept 4 bases outside the gene matches. This CDR3 contains 16 residues. This CDR3 is CASSFLAGGLTGELFF. CDR3 nucleotides: TGTGCCAGCAGTTTTTTAGCGGGGGGGCTCACCGGGGAGCTGTTTTTT.

The rearrangement links TRBV5-6 to TRBJ1-5; 7 bases align to TRBD1. The germline CDR1 and CDR2 sequences are SGHDT and YYEEEE. The CDR3 contains 16 residues. Trimming at V came to 3 bases and at J to 5 bases, leaving 11 bases not matched to a gene. The chain's CDR3 is CASSWSYDREDQPQHF. CDR3 DNA: TGTGCCAGCAGCTGGAGCTATGACAGGGAAGATCAGCCCCAGCATTTT.

The chain joins TRBV10-3 to TRBJ1-2; no definite D call. The V and J ends lost 5 bases and 0 bases respectively, with 10 bases between them. The CDR3 spans 14 residues. CDR1 ENHRY and CDR2 SYGVKD come from the germline V gene. CDR3 sequence: CAISHDKTNYGYTF. The DNA of the CDR3 is TGTGCCATCAGTCACGACAAAACTAACTATGGCTACACCTTC.

The chain combines TRBV5-6 with TRBJ2-7; D remains unclear. The CDR3 has 14 amino acids. Germline V lookup: CDR1 SGHDT, CDR2 YYEEEE. V was pared by 1 base and J by 0 bases, with 8 bases between. CDR3 amino acids: CASSLLGSSYEQYF. CDR3 in DNA: TGTGCCAGCAGCTTGCTTGGCAGCTCCTACGAGCAGTACTTC.

The chain's CDR3 is CASSLEGARQPQHF. The CDR3 nucleotides are TGTGCCAGCAGCTTAGAGGGGGCCCGGCAGCCCCAGCATTTT. The chain combines TRBV7-9 with TRBJ1-5; 7 nucleotides line up with TRBD1. The CDR3 is made up of 14 amino acids. Germline loops: CDR1 SEHNR, CDR2 FQNEAQ (reference sequence). V lost 1 base, J lost 7 bases, and 4 bases stayed unmatched.

The table lists this clone with a count of one. The CDR3 loop is CASSTGLAGFNEQFF. The CDR3 DNA sequence: TGTGCCAGTAGTACGGGACTAGCGGGCTTCAATGAGCAGTTCTTC. V usage is TRBV19 and J usage is TRBJ2-1, with 12 bases identical to TRBD2. Germline loops: CDR1 LNHDA, CDR2 SQIVND (reference sequence). The CDR3 contains 15 residues. Trimming cost V 4 bases and J 6 bases; bases outside gene matches: 4.

This chain links TRBV10-1 with TRBJ2-7; D not certain. V dropped 5 bases and J dropped 3 bases, with 11 bases sitting between them. Germline V gene data show CDR1 as WNHNN and CDR2 as SYGVQD (reference sequence). CDR3 length equals 13 residues. The CDR3 bases are TGCGCCAGCAGTTACCCTAGGTTCTACGAGCAGTACTTC. Protein product: CASSYPRFYEQYF.

V and J are TRBV21-1 and TRBJ1-1; the table's D call, TRBD1, was not checked against the DNA. TRBV21-1 is a known pseudogene. The CDR3 has 23 residues. The CDR3 region has the DNA TGTGCCACCCCCTTCCCCCCCTTCAGGACAGGGGGGCCCCTGCGCTTAATGAACACTGAAGCTTTCTTT. It codes for CATPFPPFRTGGPLRLMNTEAFF.